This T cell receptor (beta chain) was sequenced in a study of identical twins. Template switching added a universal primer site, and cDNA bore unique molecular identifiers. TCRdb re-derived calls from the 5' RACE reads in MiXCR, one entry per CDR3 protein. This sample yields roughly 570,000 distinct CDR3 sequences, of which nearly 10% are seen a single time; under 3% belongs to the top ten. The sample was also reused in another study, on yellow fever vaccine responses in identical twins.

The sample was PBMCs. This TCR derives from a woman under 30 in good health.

As DNA, the CDR3 is TGCAGTGCTAGACAGGCAGGGACAAATTCACCCCTCCACTTT. Translation gives CSARQAGTNSPLHF. The V and J genes are TRBV20-1 and TRBJ1-6; D perhaps matches TRBD1 (6 bases). This CDR3 comprises 14 residues. Germline CDR1 DFQATT, CDR2 SNEGSKA (reference sequence). Trimming took 2 bases from V and 7 from J, leaving 12 bases between them.